Listed below are T cell receptor beta chains from one sample, sequenced in a study of glioma-infiltrating T cells after dendritic cell vaccination. The method was immunoSEQ multiplex PCR; TCRdb's version includes in-frame clones alone and lacks a portion of them. The table lists about 73,000 clones, roughly 80% of them singletons. Sequencing used blood, obtained before dendritic cell vaccination. Receptor source: a human donor with glioblastoma. CDR3s include the opening cysteine and the closing phenylalanine or tryptophan. A D gene is named only where the DNA matches it firmly. Size values are once, few and many counts, or a class for expanded clones, and some rows have none.

V: TRBV4-2; J: TRBJ2-3; D: TRBD2; size: .; DNA: TGTGCCAGCAGCCAAGCGGTAGCGGGGGGGCCTGGCACAGATACGCAGTATTTT; CDR3: CASSQAVAGGPGTDTQYF
V: TRBV27; J: TRBJ1-4; D: .; size: .; DNA: TGTGCCAGCAACCCCCCGTCGCGGGCTACTAATGAAAAACTGTTTTTT; CDR3: CASNPPSRATNEKLFF
V: TRBV6-4; J: TRBJ2-1; D: .; size: once; DNA: TGTGCCAGCAGTGGGAGGGCCCCGGACCACAATGAGCAGTTCTTC; CDR3: CASSGRAPDHNEQFF
V: TRBV6-1; J: TRBJ2-5; D: .; size: once; DNA: TGTGCCAGCAGCTCGGACCAAGAGACCCAGTACTTC; CDR3: CASSSDQETQYF
V: TRBV6-5; J: TRBJ1-1; D: TRBD1; size: .; DNA: TGTGCCAGCAGGGGGACAGGGAATCGAGCTGAAGCTTTCTTT; CDR3: CASRGTGNRAEAFF
V: TRBV18; J: TRBJ1-5; D: .; size: .; DNA: TGTGCCAGCTCACCGGCGGGAGGTTTGCCCCAGCATTTT; CDR3: CASSPAGGLPQHF
V: TRBV7-3; J: TRBJ2-1; D: TRBD2; size: .; DNA: TGTGCCAGCAGCTTAACACTAGCGGGAGAATGGAGTGAGCAGTTCTTC; CDR3: CASSLTLAGEWSEQFF
V: TRBV6-1; J: TRBJ1-2; D: .; size: .; DNA: TGTGCCAGCAGTTTAACAGGGACCTATGGCTACACCTTC; CDR3: CASSLTGTYGYTF
V: TRBV7-2; J: TRBJ2-4; D: TRBD1; size: .; DNA: TGTGCCAGCAGCTCGACAGGGTACAAAAACATTCAGTACTTC; CDR3: CASSSTGYKNIQYF
V: TRBV7-6; J: TRBJ1-4; D: TRBD1; size: .; DNA: TGTGCCAGCAGCCCGGACAGGACTAATGAAAAACTGTTTTTT; CDR3: CASSPDRTNEKLFF
V: TRBV19; J: TRBJ1-4; D: .; size: .; DNA: TGTGCCAGTAGTAAGGGGACACTAAGTCGGGAAGTGTTGTTTTTT; CDR3: CASSKGTLSREVLFF
V: TRBV4-2; J: TRBJ2-6; D: .; size: .; DNA: TGTGCCAGCAGCCAAGAAACGAGTGGCTCTGGGGCCAACGTCCTGACTTTC; CDR3: CASSQETSGSGANVLTF
V: TRBV7-9; J: TRBJ2-3; D: TRBD2; size: .; DNA: TGTGCCAGCAGCCAATGGCTAGCGGCAGATACGCAGTATTTT; CDR3: CASSQWLAADTQYF
V: TRBV19; J: TRBJ1-1; D: .; size: .; DNA: TGTGCCAGTAGAGGACAGTATAACACTGAAGCTTTCTTT; CDR3: CASRGQYNTEAFF
V: TRBV11-2; J: TRBJ2-1; D: .; size: few; DNA: TGTGCCAGCAGCTCAAATACCAAACTGGAGTTCTTC; CDR3: CASSSNTKLEFF
V: TRBV5-1; J: TRBJ1-1; D: TRBD1; size: once; DNA: TGCGCCAGCCGAACAGGGGTTGGGTTAATGAACACTGAAGCTTTCTTT; CDR3: CASRTGVGLMNTEAFF
V: TRBV11-3; J: TRBJ2-3; D: TRBD1; size: .; DNA: TGTGCCAGCAGGGGCACAGGGGATGGGGATACGCAGTATTTT; CDR3: CASRGTGDGDTQYF
V: TRBV25-1; J: TRBJ1-4; D: TRBD1; size: once; DNA: TGTGCCAGCAGTCTGACAGGGGCGCTATCCGGAAAACTGTTTTTT; CDR3: CASSLTGALSGKLFF
V: TRBV6-5; J: TRBJ1-1; D: TRBD1; size: few; DNA: TGTGCCAGCACGGACAGGGGCGTTATGAACACTGAAGCTTTCTTT; CDR3: CASTDRGVMNTEAFF